This T cell receptor beta chain was recovered during a study of patients and donors after allogeneic stem cell transplantation. TCRdb re-called the RT-PCR reads with MiXCR, one entry per CDR3 protein. The repertoire includes around 150,000 distinct CDR3 sequences, about 40% of them detected once, and roughly 50% sits in the top ten. This clonotype was found a few times. CDR1 SEHNR and CDR2 FQNEAQ come from the germline V gene (reference sequence). V lost 5 bases, J lost 4 bases, and 2 bases stayed unmatched. This CDR3 spans 13 amino acids. The material sequenced was blood, either unsorted or a sorted T cell fraction (not recorded which). The chain has TRBV7-9 and TRBJ2-3; TRBD2 aligns across 8 bases. This sequence originates from a human donor who was either an allogeneic HSCT recipient or a stem cell or donor lymphocyte infusion donor (not recorded which). It is not recorded whose cells these are; they may come from a transplant donor. CDR3 residues: CASSRSGADTQYF. The DNA of the CDR3 is TGTGCCAGCAGCCGTAGCGGGGCAGATACGCAGTATTTT.